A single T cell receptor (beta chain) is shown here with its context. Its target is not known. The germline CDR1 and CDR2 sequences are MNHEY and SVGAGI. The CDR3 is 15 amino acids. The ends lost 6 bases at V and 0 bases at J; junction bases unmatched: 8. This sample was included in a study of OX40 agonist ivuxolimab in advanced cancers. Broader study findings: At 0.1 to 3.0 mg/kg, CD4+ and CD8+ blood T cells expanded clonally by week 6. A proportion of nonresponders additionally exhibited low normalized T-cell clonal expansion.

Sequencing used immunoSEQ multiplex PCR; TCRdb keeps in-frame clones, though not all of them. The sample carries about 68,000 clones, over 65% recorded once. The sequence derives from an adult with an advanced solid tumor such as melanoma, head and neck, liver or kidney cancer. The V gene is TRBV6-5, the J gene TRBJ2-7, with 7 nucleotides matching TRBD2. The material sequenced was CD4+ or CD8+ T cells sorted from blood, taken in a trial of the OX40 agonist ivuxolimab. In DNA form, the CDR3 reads TGTGCCAGCAGATCCCTAGCGGATAGCTCCTACGAGCAGTACTTC. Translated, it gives CASRSLADSSYEQYF.